These 25 T cell receptor beta chains share one sample of origin, sequenced in a study of blood T cell repertoires in COVID-19. The protocol was immunoSEQ multiplex PCR, while the TCRdb copy is restricted to in-frame clones and leaves out a portion. The sample yields hundreds of thousands of clones, just over 85% seen once. The sequencing input was peripheral blood. The receptors derive from a woman in her 30s with active or convalescent COVID-19.

The table lists this clone with a count of one. The chain employs TRBV15 and TRBJ1-2; the D is unclear. V shed 0 bases and J shed 3 bases, with 8 bases lying between them. The germline V gene has CDR1 LNHNV and CDR2 YYDKDF (reference sequence). The CDR3 runs to 14 residues. The CDR3 sequence is CATSREEGYYGYTF. The CDR3 DNA reads as TGTGCCACCAGCAGAGAGGAGGGCTACTATGGCTACACCTTC.

The chain has TRBV5-4 and TRBJ2-2; tentatively, D is TRBD2 (6 bases). V was shortened by 3 bases and J by 10 bases, with 16 bases between the two germline ends. The CDR3 totals 14 residues. The germline V gene has CDR1 SGHNT and CDR2 YYREEE (reference sequence). CDR3 DNA sequence: TGTGCCAGCAGCTGGGGGGACGGCGATCTGGAGCTGTTTTTT. Translating it yields CASSWGDGDLELFF.

This chain joins TRBV18 and TRBJ2-1, with 9 bases fitting TRBD1. CDR1 KGHSH and CDR2 LQKENI come from the germline V gene. This CDR3 spans 14 amino acids. The V and J ends lost 4 bases and 8 bases, in that order; junction bases with no gene match: 6. CDR3 sequence: CASSRWDREHEQFF. CDR3 DNA: TGTGCCAGCTCACGCTGGGACAGGGAGCATGAGCAGTTCTTC.

This clone was picked up one time. The chain joins TRBV7-2 to TRBJ1-2; 8 bases map to TRBD1. CDR1 is SGHTA and CDR2 is FQGNSA in the germline V gene. This CDR3 is built from 13 residues. Unmatched junction bases numbered 7, after V lost 5 bases and J lost 8 bases. CDR3 coding DNA: TGTGCCAGCAGCCCGGACAGGGTGGAAGGCTACACCTTC. Residues: CASSPDRVEGYTF.

The rearrangement links TRBV19 to TRBJ2-3; a possible D gene is TRBD2 (6 bases). The germline CDR1 and CDR2 sequences are LNHDA and SQIVND (reference sequence). V was cut by 4 bases and J by 0 bases, with 14 bases left in between. The CDR3 runs to 16 residues. CDR3 in amino acids: CASSTTGTRSTDTQYF. In DNA, the CDR3 is TGTGCCAGTAGTACAACCGGGACTCGTAGCACAGATACGCAGTATTTT.

V and J are TRBV5-1 and TRBJ2-7; D might be TRBD1 (5 bases). CDR1 and CDR2 (germline): SGHRS, YFSETQ. The CDR3 has 14 residues. Trimming stripped 0 bases from V and 7 bases from J, with 14 bases between. The CDR3 here is CASSLDLGLGEQYF. CDR3 coding DNA: TGCGCCAGCAGCTTGGATCTGGGGCTGGGGGAGCAGTACTTC.

V is TRBV2 and J is TRBJ2-1, with D possibly TRBD1 on 9 matching bases. From germline, CDR1 is SNHLY and CDR2 FYNNEI. The CDR3 has 15 amino acids. Between the trimmed V and J ends, which lost 7 bases and 6 bases, there was a span of 19 bases. The CDR3 loop reads CASIAGQGGGNEQFF. CDR3 in DNA: TGTGCCAGCATAGCGGGACAGGGTGGAGGCAATGAGCAGTTCTTC.

The rearrangement joins TRBV19 to TRBJ2-1, with 7 bases matching TRBD2. The germline CDR1 and CDR2 sequences are LNHDA and SQIVND (reference sequence). The ends lost 0 bases at V and 10 bases at J; junction bases unmatched: 9. CDR3 size: 15 residues. CDR3 sequence (DNA): TGTGCCAGTAGTATAGATCACCCGGGGGGTAGAGAGCAGTTCTTC. It yields the protein CASSIDHPGGREQFF.

V gene TRBV6-5 combines with J gene TRBJ1-2, with 8 bases matching TRBD1. J lost 3 bases, V lost 4 bases, and 7 bases had no gene match. Per the germline V gene, CDR1 is MNHEY and CDR2 is SVGAGI. This CDR3 comprises 15 residues. The CDR3 is CASSSPGQGYYGYTF. The CDR3 bases are TGTGCCAGCAGTTCCCCCGGACAGGGTTACTATGGCTACACCTTC.

The chain employs TRBV9 and TRBJ2-3; the match to TRBD2 covers 9 bases. J lost 7 bases, V lost 4 bases, and 10 bases had no gene match. This CDR3 spans 15 amino acids. Germline CDR1 is SGDLS and CDR2 is YYNGEE. This CDR3 is CASSQAGGHRNTQYF. CDR3 DNA sequence: TGTGCCAGCAGCCAAGCGGGGGGCCATCGGAATACGCAGTATTTT.

V usage is TRBV30 and J usage is TRBJ1-2; no definite D call. The V and J ends lost 3 bases and 14 bases respectively, with 19 bases between them. There are 12 residues in the CDR3. Germline CDR1 and CDR2: GTSNPN and SVGIG (reference sequence). CDR3 residues: CAWSLAGGPRTF. CDR3 sequence (DNA): TGTGCCTGGAGCCTCGCGGGAGGGCCACGGACCTTC.

The rearrangement uses TRBV6-5 and TRBJ2-5; 9 bases line up with TRBD1. Germline assignment: CDR1 MNHEY and CDR2 SVGAGI. V lost 7 bases and J lost 5; bases outside the gene matches: 11. CDR3 length: 15 residues. The CDR3 nucleotides read TGTGCCAGCAAAAGTCTACAGGGGGCTCGGGAGACCCAGTACTTC. Its protein product is CASKSLQGARETQYF.

This rearrangement joins TRBV7-2 to TRBJ2-4; 10 nucleotides line up with TRBD2. From germline, CDR1 is SGHTA and CDR2 FQGNSA. The CDR3 spans 15 residues. V was clipped by 4 bases and J by 6 bases; unmatched bases: 6. The CDR3 DNA reads TGTGCCAGCAGCTGGCTAGCGGGAGCGGGAAACATTCAGTACTTC. This codes for CASSWLAGAGNIQYF.

The chain combines TRBV19 with TRBJ1-2; 9 bases fit TRBD1. The CDR3 loop spans 16 amino acids. Germline V gives CDR1 LNHDA, CDR2 SQIVND (reference sequence). V dropped 0 bases and J dropped 3; count of bases not matched to a gene: 5. The CDR3 DNA reads TGTGCCAGTAGTATAGACCGGACAGGGGACTACTATGGCTACACCTTC. This codes for CASSIDRTGDYYGYTF.

The chain links TRBV7-9 to TRBJ2-3; D is ambiguous. The V gene lost 4 bases and the J gene lost 6 bases, with 11 bases spanning the gap. CDR3 size: 13 residues. CDR1 is SEHNR, CDR2 FQNEAQ, per germline (reference sequence). As DNA, the CDR3 is TGTGCCAGCAGCTCGAACGGGTTGGATACGCAGTATTTT. Protein: CASSSNGLDTQYF.

This chain joins TRBV6-1 and TRBJ2-2; D is possibly TRBD2 (5 bases). V shed 1 base and J shed 6 bases, with 21 bases lying between them. The germline V gene encodes CDR1 MNHNS and CDR2 SASEGT. The CDR3 consists of 18 residues. In DNA form, the CDR3 reads TGTGCCAGCAGTGAAGTTACAGAGAAGAGGGCTTTTCCCGGGGAGCTGTTTTTT. Translation: CASSEVTEKRAFPGELFF.

V gene TRBV6-1 combines with J gene TRBJ2-3; TRBD2 is a possible D gene (6 bases). V was shortened by 3 bases and J by 5 bases, with 12 bases between the two germline ends. Germline CDR1 MNHNS, CDR2 SASEGT. The length of the CDR3 is 14 residues. DNA of the CDR3: TGTGCCAGCAGTGAGAGGACCGGGGGAGATACGCAGTATTTT. It yields the protein CASSERTGGDTQYF.

This chain links TRBV20-1 with TRBJ2-7; perhaps TRBD2 as D (5 bases). V was clipped by 3 bases and J by 2 bases, with 11 bases between them. CDR3 length: 13 amino acids. Looked up from germline, CDR1 is DFQATT and CDR2 is SNEGSKA (reference sequence). The CDR3 DNA sequence: TGCAGTGCTAGTGAGAGCGGTCCCTACGAGCAGTACTTC. Translating it yields CSASESGPYEQYF.

The chain joins TRBV11-2 to TRBJ2-1; the match to TRBD1 covers 9 bases. Germline V gene lookup returns CDR1 SGHAT and CDR2 FQNNGV. The CDR3 runs 14 residues. Trimming removed 5 bases from V and 5 bases from J; junction bases left unmatched: 4. The CDR3 bases are TGTGCCAGCAGCGGAACAGGGGGCCACAATGAGCAGTTCTTC. The encoded protein is CASSGTGGHNEQFF. Complete variable domain (other parts from reference TRBV11-2 and TRBJ2-1): EAGVAQSPRYKIIEKRQSVAFWCNPISGHATLYWYQQILGQGPKLLIQFQNNGVVDDSQLPKDRFSAERLKGVDSTLKIQPAKLEDSAVYLCASSGTGGHNEQFFGPGTRLTVL.

The chain uses TRBV7-8 and TRBJ1-4; D unresolved. Trimming took 4 bases from V and 0 from J, leaving 9 bases between them. The CDR3 is 15 residues long. Germline V CDR1 and CDR2: SGHVS, FQNEAQ. DNA for the CDR3: TGTGCCAGCAGCTACCGCAGAACAACTAATGAAAAACTGTTTTTT. It codes for CASSYRRTTNEKLFF.

The chain joins TRBV5-1 to TRBJ1-2; TRBD1 matches at 10 bases. The CDR3 is 18 residues long. Germline CDR1 SGHRS, CDR2 YFSETQ. Germline trimming cut 0 bases from V and 3 bases from J; bases unmatched to any gene: 11. The CDR3 is CASSLAGTGVFSDYGYTF. CDR3 in DNA: TGCGCCAGCAGCTTGGCCGGGACAGGGGTATTTAGTGACTATGGCTACACCTTC.

This clone showed up just a few times. The rearrangement uses TRBV5-1 and TRBJ1-4; the D is unclear. This CDR3 has 16 amino acids. Germline lookup yields CDR1 SGHRS and CDR2 YFSETQ. The germline V and J ends were trimmed by 1 base and 0 bases, with 10 bases remaining between them. The CDR3 bases are TGCGCCAGCAGCTTGTCAGGTTTAACAACTAATGAAAAACTGTTTTTT. Amino acids: CASSLSGLTTNEKLFF.

CDR3: CASRWTDYGYTF. For the CDR3, the DNA is TGTGCCAGCAGGTGGACAGACTATGGCTACACCTTC. The chain recombines TRBV28 with TRBJ1-2; TRBD1 is a possible D gene (6 bases). The CDR3 has 12 amino acids. The V gene's germline CDR1 is MDHEN and CDR2 SYDVKM. V was clipped by 6 bases and J by 3 bases, with 8 bases between them.

The CDR3 protein is CASSEKTGEVTEAFF. As DNA, the CDR3 is TGTGCCAGCAGTGAGAAGACAGGGGAGGTCACTGAAGCTTTCTTT. This chain uses TRBV2 with TRBJ1-1; 8 bases map to TRBD1. The germline CDR1 and CDR2 sequences are SNHLY and FYNNEI. This CDR3 region has 15 residues. The V and J ends lost 3 bases and 4 bases, in that order; junction bases with no gene match: 7.

The chain links TRBV6-4 to TRBJ1-1; no firm D call. The length of the CDR3 is 13 residues. Between the trimmed V and J ends, which lost 2 bases and 4 bases, there was a span of 8 bases. From germline, CDR1 is MRHNA and CDR2 SNTAGT. This CDR3 reads CASSDDPGTEAFF. The CDR3 DNA sequence: TGTGCCAGCAGTGACGACCCGGGCACTGAAGCTTTCTTT.